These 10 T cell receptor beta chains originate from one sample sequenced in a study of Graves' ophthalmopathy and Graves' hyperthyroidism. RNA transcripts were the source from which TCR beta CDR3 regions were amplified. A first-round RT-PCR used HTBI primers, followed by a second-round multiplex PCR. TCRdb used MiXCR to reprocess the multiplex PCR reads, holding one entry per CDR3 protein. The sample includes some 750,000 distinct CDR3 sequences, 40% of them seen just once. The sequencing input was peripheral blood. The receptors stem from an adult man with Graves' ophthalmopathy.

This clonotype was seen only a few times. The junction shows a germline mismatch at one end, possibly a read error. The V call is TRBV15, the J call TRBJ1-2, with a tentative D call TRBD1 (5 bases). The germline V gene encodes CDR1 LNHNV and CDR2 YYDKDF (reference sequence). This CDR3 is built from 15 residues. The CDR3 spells CASSSSTGRIYGYTF. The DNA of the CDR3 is TGTGCCAGCAGCTCCTCTACGGGACGGATCTATGGCTACACCTTC.

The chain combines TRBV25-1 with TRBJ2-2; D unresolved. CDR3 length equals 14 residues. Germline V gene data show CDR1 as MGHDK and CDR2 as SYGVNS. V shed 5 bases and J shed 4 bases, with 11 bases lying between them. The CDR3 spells CASSYQELTGELFF. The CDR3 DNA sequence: TGTGCCAGCAGTTATCAGGAGCTCACCGGGGAGCTGTTTTTT.

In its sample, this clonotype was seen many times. The CDR3 DNA sequence: TGTGCCAGCGCCGGACATGCCGGGGAGCTGTTTTTT. Translating it yields CASAGHAGELFF. The chain uses TRBV7-9 and TRBJ2-2, with D perhaps TRBD1 (5 bases). The length of the CDR3 is 12 residues. V gave up 8 bases and J gave up 6 bases, with 10 bases separating them. Per germline, CDR1 SEHNR and CDR2 FQNEAQ (reference sequence).

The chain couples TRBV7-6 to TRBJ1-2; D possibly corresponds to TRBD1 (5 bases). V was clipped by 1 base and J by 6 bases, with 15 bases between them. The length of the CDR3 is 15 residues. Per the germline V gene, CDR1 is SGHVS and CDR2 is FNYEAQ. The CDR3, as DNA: TGTGCCAGCAGCTTAGAGGTAGAAGGGGCAAATGGCTACACCTTC. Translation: CASSLEVEGANGYTF.

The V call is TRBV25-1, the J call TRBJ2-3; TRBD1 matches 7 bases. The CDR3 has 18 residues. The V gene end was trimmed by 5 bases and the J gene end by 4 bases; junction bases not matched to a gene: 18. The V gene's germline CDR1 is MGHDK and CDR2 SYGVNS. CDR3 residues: CASSYLGQAHPNSDTQYF. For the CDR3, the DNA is TGTGCCAGCAGTTACCTTGGACAGGCGCATCCAAATTCAGATACGCAGTATTTT.

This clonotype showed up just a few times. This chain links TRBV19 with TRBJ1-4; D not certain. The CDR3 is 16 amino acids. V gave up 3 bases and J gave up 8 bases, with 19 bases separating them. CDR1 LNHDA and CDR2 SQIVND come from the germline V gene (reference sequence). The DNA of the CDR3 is TGTGCCAGTAGTATTGAGGCCGATGTTTTGTGGGAAAAACTGTTTTTT. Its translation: CASSIEADVLWEKLFF.

CDR3 amino acids: CANTTGRRPRPQHF. In DNA form, the CDR3 reads TGTGCCAACACGACAGGGAGAAGGCCCAGGCCCCAGCATTTT. The V and J genes are TRBV19 and TRBJ1-5, with 7 bases aligning to TRBD1. This CDR3 is built from 14 residues. Germline V gives CDR1 LNHDA, CDR2 SQIVND (reference sequence). V shed 10 bases, J shed 9 bases, and the junction held 15 bases outside the gene matches.

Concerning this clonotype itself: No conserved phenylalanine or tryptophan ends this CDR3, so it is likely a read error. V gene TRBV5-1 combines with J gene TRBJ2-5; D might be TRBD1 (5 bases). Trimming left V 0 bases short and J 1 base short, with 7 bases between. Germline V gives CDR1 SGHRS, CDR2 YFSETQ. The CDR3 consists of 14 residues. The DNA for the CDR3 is TGCGCCAGCAGCTTGGACAGGAGCCAAGAGACCCAGTACCTC. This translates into CASSLDRSQETQYL.

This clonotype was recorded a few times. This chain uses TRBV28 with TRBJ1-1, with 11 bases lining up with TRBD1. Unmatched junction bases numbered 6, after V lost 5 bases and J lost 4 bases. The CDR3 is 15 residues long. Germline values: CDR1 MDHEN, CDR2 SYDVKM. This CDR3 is CASSADRGQGTEAFF. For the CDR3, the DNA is TGTGCCAGCAGTGCGGACAGGGGGCAGGGCACTGAAGCTTTCTTT.

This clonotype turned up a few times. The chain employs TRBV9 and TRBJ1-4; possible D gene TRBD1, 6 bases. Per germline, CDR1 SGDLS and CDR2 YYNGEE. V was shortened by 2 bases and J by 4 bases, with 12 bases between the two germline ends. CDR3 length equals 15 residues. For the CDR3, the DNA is TGTGCCAGCAGCGTTGCACAGGGAAGTAATGAAAAACTGTTTTTT. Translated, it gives CASSVAQGSNEKLFF. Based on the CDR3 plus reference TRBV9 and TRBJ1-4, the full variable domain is DSGVTQTPKHLITATGQRVTLRCSPRSGDLSVYWYQQSLDQGLQFLIQYYNGEERAKGNILERFSAQQFPDLHSELNLSSLELGDSALYFCASSVAQGSNEKLFFGSGTQLSVL.